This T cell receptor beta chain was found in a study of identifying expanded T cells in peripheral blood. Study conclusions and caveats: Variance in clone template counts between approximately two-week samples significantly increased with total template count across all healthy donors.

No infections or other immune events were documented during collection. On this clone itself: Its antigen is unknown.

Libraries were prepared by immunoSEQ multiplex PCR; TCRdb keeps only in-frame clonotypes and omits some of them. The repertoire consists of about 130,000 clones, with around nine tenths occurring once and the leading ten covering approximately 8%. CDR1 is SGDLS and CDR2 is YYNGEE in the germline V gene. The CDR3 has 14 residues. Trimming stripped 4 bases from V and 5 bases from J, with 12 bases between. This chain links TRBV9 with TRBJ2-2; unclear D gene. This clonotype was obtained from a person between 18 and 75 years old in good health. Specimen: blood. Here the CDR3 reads CASSPAGTTGELFF. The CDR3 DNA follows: TGTGCCAGCAGCCCAGCAGGTACAACCGGGGAGCTGTTTTTT.